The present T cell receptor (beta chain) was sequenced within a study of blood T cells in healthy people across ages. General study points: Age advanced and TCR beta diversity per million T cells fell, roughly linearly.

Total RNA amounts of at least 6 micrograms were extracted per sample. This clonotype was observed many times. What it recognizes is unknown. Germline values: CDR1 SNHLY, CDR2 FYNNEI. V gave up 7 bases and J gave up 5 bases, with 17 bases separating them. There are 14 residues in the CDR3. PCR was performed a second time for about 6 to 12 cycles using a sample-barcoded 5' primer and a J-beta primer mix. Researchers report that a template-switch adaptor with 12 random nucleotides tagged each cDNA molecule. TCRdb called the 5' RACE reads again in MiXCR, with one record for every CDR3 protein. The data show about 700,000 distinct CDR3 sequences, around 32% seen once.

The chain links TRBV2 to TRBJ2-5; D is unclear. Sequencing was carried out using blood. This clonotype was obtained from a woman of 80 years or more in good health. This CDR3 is CASTPSDSFETQYF. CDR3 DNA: TGTGCCAGCACCCCTTCAGACTCGTTCGAGACCCAGTACTTC.